This is a list of T cell receptor beta chains from one sample in a study of CD8+ T cells in alopecia areata. Using immunoSEQ multiplex PCR, the repertoire was profiled, and TCRdb retains in-frame clones only, with some absent. The profile covers around 120,000 clones, with approximately 58% appearing a single time and around 3% taken by the ten largest. Specimen: CD4+ T cells sorted from blood. Receptors originate from a human donor in good health. Each CDR3 is given with its conserved first and last residue.

v_call: TRBV30; cdr3_aa: CAWSRDGTGSGYTF
v_call: TRBV29-1; cdr3_aa: CSVGRGITYGYTF
v_call: TRBV7-9; cdr3_aa: CASSQPYGADQF
v_call: TRBV30; cdr3_aa: CAWSRQGMMSEAFF
v_call: TRBV2; cdr3_aa: CASIGGTLETQYF
v_call: TRBV27; cdr3_aa: CASSYGPQIGSPLHF
v_call: TRBV5-1; cdr3_aa: CASSLSGAGKNIQYF
v_call: TRBV6-5; cdr3_aa: CASSPDRPLTGELFF
v_call: TRBV21-1; cdr3_aa: CASSKWGGYNEQFF
v_call: TRBV5-4; cdr3_aa: CASRTFGVSWEQYF
v_call: TRBV30; cdr3_aa: CAWDRGGSPLHF
v_call: TRBV2; cdr3_aa: CASRPTVLSGNTIYF
v_call: TRBV7-9; cdr3_aa: CASSLLQASNAEAFF
v_call: TRBV10-3; cdr3_aa: CAIADTGEAFF
v_call: TRBV15; cdr3_aa: CATSTQGTQYF
v_call: TRBV5-1; cdr3_aa: CASSLDGGARTDTQYF
v_call: TRBV11-2; cdr3_aa: CASSSEGAGYTF
v_call: TRBV2; cdr3_aa: CASGGQLYGYTF
v_call: TRBV5-1; cdr3_aa: CASSPGQATADTQYF
v_call: TRBV6-5; cdr3_aa: CASRTGNTGELFF
v_call: TRBV6-5; cdr3_aa: CASSLAGGTSYEQYF
v_call: TRBV23-1; cdr3_aa: CASSQEQGCRFTDTQYF